These 5 T cell receptor beta chains were all obtained from the same sample, sequenced in a study of neurological immune-mediated disorders. TCRdb analysed the 5' RACE reads with MiXCR anew, one entry per CDR3 protein. The data contain about 92,000 distinct CDR3 sequences, approximately 3.5% of them seen just once; the ten biggest clones take up approximately 3%. The sequencing sample was made of PBMCs. These receptors all come from a woman aged 50 to 65 with multiple sclerosis.

This clonotype was recorded at least ten times. The gene calls are TRBV20-1 and TRBJ2-5; D ambiguous. CDR3 size: 11 residues. CDR1 and CDR2 (germline): DFQATT, SNEGSKA (reference sequence). V gave up 7 bases and J gave up 5 bases, with 11 bases separating them. This chain's CDR3 is CSGRIRETQYF. The DNA of the CDR3 is TGCAGTGGTAGGATCCGGGAGACCCAGTACTTC.

This clonotype was recorded many times. This chain joins TRBV5-6 and TRBJ1-1, with D perhaps matching TRBD1 (5 bases). The CDR3 is 16 amino acids. The V gene's germline CDR1 is SGHDT and CDR2 YYEEEE. Trimming pared 1 base from V and 0 bases from J, leaving 13 bases between. The CDR3, as DNA: TGTGCCAGCAGCTTGAGGGGATGGGGCATGAACACTGAAGCTTTCTTT. It encodes CASSLRGWGMNTEAFF.

In its sample, this clonotype was seen many times. The rearrangement uses TRBV7-9 and TRBJ2-3; 10 nucleotides match TRBD2. V lost 5 bases to trimming and J lost 0 bases; unmatched junction nucleotides: 5. This CDR3 comprises 16 residues. In germline, CDR1 is SEHNR, CDR2 FQNEAQ (reference sequence). CDR3 DNA sequence: TGTGCCAGCAGCCTGAATAGCGGGGGGAGCACAGATACGCAGTATTTT. It encodes CASSLNSGGSTDTQYF. Full variable domain (remainder filled in from reference TRBV7-9 and TRBJ2-3): DTGVSQNPRHKITKRGQNVTFRCDPISEHNRLYWYRQTLGQGPEFLTYFQNEAQLEKSRLLSDRFSAERPKGSFSTLEIQRTEQGDSAMYLCASSLNSGGSTDTQYFGPGTRLTVL.

This clonotype appeared many times. The chain couples TRBV15 to TRBJ2-5, with unresolved D. The V end was cut by 4 bases, the J end by 2 bases, with 11 bases between. CDR3 size: 14 residues. Germline loops: CDR1 LNHNV, CDR2 YYDKDF (reference sequence). The CDR3, as DNA: TGTGCCACCAGCACGAGGACGGGTCAAGAGACCCAGTACTTC. It specifies CATSTRTGQETQYF.

This clonotype has a count of ten or more. The chain carries TRBV4-3 and TRBJ2-7; the match to TRBD1 covers 11 bases. CDR1 and CDR2 from the germline V gene are LGHNA and YSLEER. V was pared by 0 bases and J by 5 bases, with 6 bases of the junction left unmatched. This CDR3 has 16 amino acids. The CDR3 here is CASSQDPRTGGHEQYF. CDR3 nucleotide sequence: TGCGCCAGCAGCCAAGATCCCCGGACAGGGGGCCACGAGCAGTACTTC.